This is a list of T cell receptor beta chains from one sample in a study of radiotherapy plus CTLA-4 blockade in lung cancer. Repertoires were generated with immunoSEQ multiplex PCR, while TCRdb's copy carries only in-frame clones and drops some. Found here are tens of thousands of clones, 77% of them singletons; the top ten hold 3.5% to 4.5%. Here the sequenced sample was peripheral blood, taken from a patient treated with radiotherapy plus ipilimumab. These receptors all come from a human donor with non-small cell lung cancer who had a partial response to radiotherapy plus ipilimumab. Each CDR3 is given without its conserved first and last residue.

CDR3	V	J
ASSRGQSYEQY	TRBV27	TRBJ2-7
ASSVGGGADSYEQY	TRBV9	TRBJ2-7
ASSPSGGPGEQY	TRBV7-3	TRBJ2-3
AWAKVLDRAHTGELF	TRBV30	TRBJ2-2
ASRGGVIYGYT	TRBV6-1	TRBJ1-2
ASRGGSGGLETQY	TRBV6-1	TRBJ2-5
ASRQIGRQAQETQY	TRBV5-4	TRBJ2-5
VSSPGTSTDTQY	TRBV5-1	TRBJ2-3
ASSPDISGANVLT	TRBV18	TRBJ2-6
AISDSVRGDGYT	TRBV10-3	TRBJ1-2
ASSLITGMGETQY	TRBV5-6	TRBJ2-5
ASSVVRNEQF	TRBV9	TRBJ2-1
ASSSDRVGETQY	TRBV7-7	TRBJ2-5
ATSRDLLAGGTDTQY	TRBV15	TRBJ2-3
ASSPSGPRN	TRBV10-1	TRBJ2-3
ASSVTGTGGYGYT	TRBV6-1	TRBJ1-2
ASQRGGKTGELF	TRBV6-6	TRBJ2-2
ASSVANGETEAF	TRBV9	TRBJ1-1
ASSRLAGGPQETQY	TRBV5-1	TRBJ2-5
ASSTPTGGWGETQY	TRBV28	TRBJ2-5
ASRATGNTEAF	TRBV7-3	TRBJ1-1
ASSIRDSLAYEQY	TRBV6-1	TRBJ2-7
ASSLGGGRPSYNEQF	TRBV18	TRBJ2-1
ASSHRTSGGYEQY	TRBV4-2	TRBJ2-7
ASSAGTAIYGYT	TRBV14	TRBJ1-2
ASSYGLAGVETQY	TRBV5-1	TRBJ2-5
ASSGGATGELF	TRBV7-3	TRBJ2-2
ASSPGNPLNSPLH	TRBV27	TRBJ1-6
ASSLMRVPLLNTEAF	TRBV27	TRBJ1-1
ASSFSLTASYNEQF	TRBV5-1	TRBJ2-1
ASSHWGGRNEQF	TRBV4-3	TRBJ2-1